The T cell receptor (beta chain) under discussion was sequenced for a study of blood T cell repertoires in COVID-19. Original methodology: Estimation of nucleated cell counts relied on the amplification of reference gene primers. This table comes from immunoSEQ multiplex PCR, and its TCRdb copy is limited to in-frame clones, with some not included. V, J and clone size reflect that table, while D and trimming were determined from the DNA. Seen here are around 300,000 clones, 70% to 90% observed once, and the top ten hold 11%. Germline CDR1 and CDR2: SGHRS and YFSETQ. J was trimmed by 4 bases and V by 3 bases; bases with no gene match: 6. The CDR3 covers 14 residues.

Sequences were obtained from peripheral blood. The rearrangement joins TRBV5-1 to TRBJ1-1; 7 bases are a match to TRBD1. The sequence was obtained from a woman in her seventies with acute or convalescent COVID-19. DNA for the CDR3: TGCGCCAGCAGCTCTGGACAGGAAGGCACTGAAGCTTTCTTT. Residues: CASSSGQEGTEAFF.